The entry that follows covers one TCR beta chain sequence. Antigen: not known. The CDR3 runs 13 residues. Germline V gene sequence: CDR1 SGHRS, CDR2 YFSETQ. With 4 bases clipped from V and 5 bases from J, the junction kept 6 bases outside the gene matches. These data belong to a study of shared clonotypes between healthy human individuals. Clones were read by immunoSEQ multiplex PCR, and TCRdb kept only the in-frame ones, dropping some. The table includes over a million clones, approximately 80% detected once. Regarding the study as a whole: Clonotypes shared by all four donors outscored non-shared clonotypes in generation probability.

The chain is built from TRBV5-1 and TRBJ2-7, with 7 bases lining up with TRBD1. Sequencing input: memory CD4+ T cells from PBMCs. Described subset: CD45RA-negative fraction. The origin of this receptor is a man between 18 and 29 years old in good health. Some clones in this sample may be carry-over from other donors' samples. In DNA form, the CDR3 reads TGCGCCAGCAGCCCCACAGGGGTGAACGAGCAGTACTTC. It yields the protein CASSPTGVNEQYF.